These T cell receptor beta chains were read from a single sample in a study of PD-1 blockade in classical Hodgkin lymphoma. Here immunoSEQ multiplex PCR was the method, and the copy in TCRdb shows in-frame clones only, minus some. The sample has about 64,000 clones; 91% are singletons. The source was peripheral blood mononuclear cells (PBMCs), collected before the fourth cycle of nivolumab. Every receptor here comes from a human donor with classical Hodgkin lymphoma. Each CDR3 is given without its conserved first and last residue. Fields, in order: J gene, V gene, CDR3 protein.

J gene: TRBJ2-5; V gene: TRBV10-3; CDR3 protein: AISPAAGLETQY
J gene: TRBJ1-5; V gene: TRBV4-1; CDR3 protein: ASSQEGAQVVRYSNQPQH
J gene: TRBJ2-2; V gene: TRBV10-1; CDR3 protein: ASSEGGPEFTGELF
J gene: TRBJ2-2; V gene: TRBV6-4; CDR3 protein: ASSGYTGELF
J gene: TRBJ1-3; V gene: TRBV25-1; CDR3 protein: ASTPGDTIY
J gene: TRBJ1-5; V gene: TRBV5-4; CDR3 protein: ASSLMGQPQH
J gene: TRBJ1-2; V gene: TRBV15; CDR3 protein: ATSRALDGYT
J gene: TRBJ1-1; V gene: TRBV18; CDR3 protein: ASSQGGLDTEAF
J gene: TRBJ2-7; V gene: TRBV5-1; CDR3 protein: ASSTGSEQY
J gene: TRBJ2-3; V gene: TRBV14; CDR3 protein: ASSQDTAGGTMDTQY
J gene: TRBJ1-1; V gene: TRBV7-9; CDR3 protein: ASSLTDRAAEAF
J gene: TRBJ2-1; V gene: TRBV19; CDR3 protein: ASSFSVLAGGLNEQF
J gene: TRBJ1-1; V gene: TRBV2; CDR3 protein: ASQFGTENTEAF
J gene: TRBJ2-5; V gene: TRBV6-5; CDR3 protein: ASSYSIGTVQETQY
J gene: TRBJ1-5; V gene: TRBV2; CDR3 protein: ASSTWWGRWNQPQH
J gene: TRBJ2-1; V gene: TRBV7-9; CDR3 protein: ASTDRVDNEQF
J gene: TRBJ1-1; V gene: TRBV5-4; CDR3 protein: ASTRPGQGAKTEAF
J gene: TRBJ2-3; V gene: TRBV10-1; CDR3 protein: ASSESIGYGGGTDTQY
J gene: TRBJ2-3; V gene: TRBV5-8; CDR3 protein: ASSWTVSTDTQY
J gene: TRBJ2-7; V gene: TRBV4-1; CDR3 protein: ASSQSTGISSYEQY
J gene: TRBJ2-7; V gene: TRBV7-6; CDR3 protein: ASSPLSYEQY
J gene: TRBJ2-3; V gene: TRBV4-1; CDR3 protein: ASSQVAGAITDTQY
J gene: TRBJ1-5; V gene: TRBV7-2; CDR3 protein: ASSLVNNQPQH
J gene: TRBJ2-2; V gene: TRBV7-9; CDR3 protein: ASSFTGELF
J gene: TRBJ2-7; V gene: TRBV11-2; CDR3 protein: ASSSGPSRNSYEQY
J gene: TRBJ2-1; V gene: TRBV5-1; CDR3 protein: ASRQAGITYNEQF
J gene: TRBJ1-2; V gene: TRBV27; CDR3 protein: ASREQGINYGYT
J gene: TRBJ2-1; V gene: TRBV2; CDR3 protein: ASTPLRNEQF
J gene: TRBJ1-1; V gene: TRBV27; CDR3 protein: ASSPVGPPITEAF
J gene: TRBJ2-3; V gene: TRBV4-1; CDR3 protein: ASSQDLHTQY
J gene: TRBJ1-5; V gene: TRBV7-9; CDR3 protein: ASSLLGGEQPQH
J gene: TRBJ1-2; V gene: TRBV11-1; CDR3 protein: ASSSGDTPYGYT
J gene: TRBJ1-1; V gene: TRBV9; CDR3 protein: ASSVGSRVNTEAF
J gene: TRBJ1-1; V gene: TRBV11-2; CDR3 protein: ARIHDRQYTEAF
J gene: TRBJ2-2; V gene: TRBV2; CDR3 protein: ASSEGRGSGELF
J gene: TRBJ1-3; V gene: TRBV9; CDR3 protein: ASSARQGPGNTIY
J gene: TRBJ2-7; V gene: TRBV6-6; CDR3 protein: ASSPRTVEQY
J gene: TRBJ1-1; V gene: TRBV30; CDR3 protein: AWRAGTGFGNTEAF
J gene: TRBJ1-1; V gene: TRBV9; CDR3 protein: ASSVAEGNTEAF
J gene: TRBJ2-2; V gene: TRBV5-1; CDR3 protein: ATSSGTGSTGELF